Listed below are T cell receptor beta chains from one sample, sequenced in a study of blood T cell repertoires in COVID-19. Method: immunoSEQ multiplex PCR; TCRdb's copy keeps in-frame clones and lacks some. The sample shows 450,000 to 500,000 clones, 70% to 90% of them seen only once. The source material was peripheral blood. The receptors here all came from a human donor in a cohort sampled during active COVID-19. Both conserved end residues are part of each CDR3. The order of the fields is CDR3 protein, CDR3 DNA, J gene, V gene, D gene, clone size. D genes are given only for firm matches. A clone size is listed for some rows: how often the clone was seen (once, few, many), or a class if it is expanded.

cdr3_aa: CASTRRGALRYNEQFF
cdr3_nt: TGTGCCAGCACTAGACGCGGGGCTCTCCGCTACAATGAGCAGTTCTTC
j_call: TRBJ2-1
v_call: TRBV25-1
d_call: NA
clone_size: once

cdr3_aa: CASSFETGDNSPLHF
cdr3_nt: TGCGCCAGCAGCTTCGAGACAGGGGATAATTCACCCCTCCACTTT
j_call: TRBJ1-6
v_call: TRBV5-1
d_call: TRBD1
clone_size: NA

cdr3_aa: CASKQTGLAGGSYNEQFF
cdr3_nt: TGTGCCAGCAAACAAACTGGGTTAGCGGGAGGGTCCTACAATGAGCAGTTCTTC
j_call: TRBJ2-1
v_call: TRBV28
d_call: TRBD2
clone_size: NA

cdr3_aa: CASALTGGSGANVLTF
cdr3_nt: TGTGCTAGTGCCCTAACAGGGGGCTCTGGGGCCAACGTCCTGACTTTC
j_call: TRBJ2-6
v_call: TRBV12-5
d_call: TRBD1
clone_size: NA

cdr3_aa: CASSNGGAQETQYF
cdr3_nt: TGCGCCAGCAGCAACGGGGGGGCACAAGAGACCCAGTACTTC
j_call: TRBJ2-5
v_call: TRBV5-1
d_call: TRBD2
clone_size: NA

cdr3_aa: CASSLDQGDSPLHF
cdr3_nt: TGTGCCAGCAGCTTAGATCAGGGGGATTCACCCCTCCACTTT
j_call: TRBJ1-6
v_call: TRBV11-2
d_call: TRBD1
clone_size: NA

cdr3_aa: CMGREEDTQYF
cdr3_nt: TGTATGGGTAGGGAGGAGGATACGCAGTATTTT
j_call: TRBJ2-3
v_call: TRBV20-1
d_call: NA
clone_size: NA

cdr3_aa: CASSRQAGVSYNEQFF
cdr3_nt: TGCGCCAGCAGCCGACAAGCGGGGGTTTCCTACAATGAGCAGTTCTTC
j_call: TRBJ2-1
v_call: TRBV4-3
d_call: TRBD2
clone_size: few

cdr3_aa: CASSPYRVNEQFF
cdr3_nt: TGTGCCAGCAGCCCATACAGGGTCAATGAGCAGTTCTTC
j_call: TRBJ2-1
v_call: TRBV7-2
d_call: NA
clone_size: NA

cdr3_aa: CASTRDRGLNTEAFF
cdr3_nt: TGTGCCAGCACCAGGGACAGGGGGCTGAACACTGAAGCTTTCTTT
j_call: TRBJ1-1
v_call: TRBV2
d_call: TRBD1
clone_size: NA

cdr3_aa: CASSLFSVGDTEAFF
cdr3_nt: TGTGCCAGCAGCTTATTCAGTGTCGGGGACACTGAAGCTTTCTTT
j_call: TRBJ1-1
v_call: TRBV7-9
d_call: NA
clone_size: NA

cdr3_aa: CASSQDVWSGLNTEAFF
cdr3_nt: TGTGCCAGCAGCCAAGATGTTTGGTCAGGTTTGAACACTGAAGCTTTCTTT
j_call: TRBJ1-1
v_call: TRBV3-1/TRBV3-2
d_call: NA
clone_size: NA

cdr3_aa: CASSFEANYGYTF
cdr3_nt: TGCGCCAGCAGCTTTGAGGCTAACTATGGCTACACCTTC
j_call: TRBJ1-2
v_call: TRBV5-1
d_call: NA
clone_size: NA

cdr3_aa: CAWQVQGNQPQHF
cdr3_nt: TGTGCCTGGCAAGTTCAGGGCAATCAGCCCCAGCATTTT
j_call: TRBJ1-5
v_call: TRBV30
d_call: NA
clone_size: NA

cdr3_aa: CASSSQGPGSNQPQHF
cdr3_nt: TGTGCCAGCAGTTCCCAGGGGCCGGGAAGCAATCAGCCCCAGCATTTT
j_call: TRBJ1-5
v_call: TRBV28
d_call: NA
clone_size: NA

cdr3_aa: CASSRGLAGGTDTQYF
cdr3_nt: TGTGCCAGCAGCCGGGGACTAGCGGGGGGCACAGATACGCAGTATTTT
j_call: TRBJ2-3
v_call: TRBV6-6
d_call: TRBD2
clone_size: few

cdr3_aa: CASQVVETHNEQFF
cdr3_nt: TGTGCCAGCCAGGTTGTCGAAACCCACAATGAGCAGTTCTTC
j_call: TRBJ2-1
v_call: TRBV9
d_call: NA
clone_size: NA

cdr3_aa: CATSFSRLAGGYNEQFF
cdr3_nt: TGTGCCACCAGCTTCTCTAGACTAGCGGGAGGGTACAATGAGCAGTTCTTC
j_call: TRBJ2-1
v_call: TRBV15
d_call: TRBD2
clone_size: NA

cdr3_aa: CASSVPSGRVADTQYF
cdr3_nt: TGTGCCAGCAGCGTGCCTAGCGGGAGGGTGGCAGATACGCAGTATTTT
j_call: TRBJ2-3
v_call: TRBV9
d_call: TRBD2
clone_size: NA

cdr3_aa: CASSYIDQPQHF
cdr3_nt: TGTGCCAGCAGTTATATAGATCAGCCCCAGCATTTT
j_call: TRBJ1-5
v_call: TRBV6-6
d_call: NA
clone_size: NA

cdr3_aa: CASSATGVGTEAFF
cdr3_nt: TGTGCCAGTAGCGCTACAGGGGTAGGAACTGAAGCTTTCTTT
j_call: TRBJ1-1
v_call: TRBV19
d_call: TRBD1
clone_size: once

cdr3_aa: CASSNRDSSTSYEQCF
cdr3_nt: TGTGCCAGCAGCAACCGGGACAGTTCTACTTCCTACGAGCAGTGCTTC
j_call: TRBJ2-7
v_call: TRBV21-1
d_call: NA
clone_size: NA

cdr3_aa: CASSFSGSSYNEQFF
cdr3_nt: TGTGCCAGCAGTTTTAGCGGAAGCTCCTACAATGAGCAGTTCTTC
j_call: TRBJ2-1
v_call: TRBV6-5
d_call: NA
clone_size: NA

cdr3_aa: CASSLLAGGGTDTQYF
cdr3_nt: TGCGCCAGCAGCTTGCTAGCGGGAGGGGGTACAGATACGCAGTATTTT
j_call: TRBJ2-3
v_call: TRBV5-1
d_call: TRBD2
clone_size: NA

cdr3_aa: CASSYSGVEEPQHF
cdr3_nt: TGTGCCAGCAGCTACAGCGGGGTTGAGGAGCCCCAGCATTTT
j_call: TRBJ1-5
v_call: TRBV6-5
d_call: NA
clone_size: few

cdr3_aa: CASSLTAAGGTEAFF
cdr3_nt: TGCGCCAGCAGCTTGACGGCCGCGGGAGGCACTGAAGCTTTCTTT
j_call: TRBJ1-1
v_call: TRBV5-1
d_call: NA
clone_size: NA

cdr3_aa: CASSLRASGTLGNEQFF
cdr3_nt: TGTGCCAGCAGCTTAAGGGCTAGCGGCACCTTGGGAAATGAGCAGTTCTTC
j_call: TRBJ2-1
v_call: TRBV7-3
d_call: TRBD2
clone_size: NA

cdr3_aa: CASSLGGTPDGNTIYF
cdr3_nt: TGCGCCAGCAGCTTGGGGGGCACCCCAGACGGAAACACCATATATTTT
j_call: TRBJ1-3
v_call: TRBV5-1
d_call: NA
clone_size: once

cdr3_aa: CASSPGASGSSYNEQFF
cdr3_nt: TGTGCCAGCTCACCGGGTGCTAGCGGGAGTTCTTACAATGAGCAGTTCTTC
j_call: TRBJ2-1
v_call: TRBV18
d_call: TRBD2
clone_size: NA

cdr3_aa: CASSLSTVNTEAFF
cdr3_nt: TGTGCCAGCAGCTTGTCTACGGTGAACACTGAAGCTTTCTTT
j_call: TRBJ1-1
v_call: TRBV7-2
d_call: NA
clone_size: NA

cdr3_aa: CASSGRLALGHNEQFF
cdr3_nt: TGTGCCAGCAGCGGCCGACTAGCCTTAGGCCACAATGAGCAGTTCTTC
j_call: TRBJ2-1
v_call: TRBV9
d_call: TRBD2
clone_size: few

cdr3_aa: CASSLGQRNSPLHF
cdr3_nt: TGTGCCAGCAGTCTAGGACAGAGGAATTCACCCCTCCACTTT
j_call: TRBJ1-6
v_call: TRBV28
d_call: NA
clone_size: NA

cdr3_aa: CSVLASYNEQFF
cdr3_nt: TGCAGCGTCCTAGCGTCCTACAATGAGCAGTTCTTC
j_call: TRBJ2-1
v_call: TRBV29-1
d_call: NA
clone_size: NA

cdr3_aa: CASSLGRGQKLFF
cdr3_nt: TGTGCCAGCAGCTTGGGAAGGGGGCAAAAACTGTTTTTT
j_call: TRBJ1-4
v_call: TRBV5-6
d_call: TRBD1
clone_size: NA

cdr3_aa: CASNPARALGANVLTF
cdr3_nt: TGTGCCAGCAACCCTGCCAGGGCTCTTGGGGCCAACGTCCTGACTTTC
j_call: TRBJ2-6
v_call: TRBV28
d_call: NA
clone_size: once

cdr3_aa: CSATGSGANVLTF
cdr3_nt: TGCAGCGCAACGGGCTCTGGGGCCAACGTCCTGACTTTC
j_call: TRBJ2-6
v_call: TRBV29-1
d_call: NA
clone_size: NA

cdr3_aa: CASSPGGAEANYGYTF
cdr3_nt: TGTGCCAGCAGCCCGGGGGGGGCAGAAGCTAACTATGGCTACACCTTC
j_call: TRBJ1-2
v_call: TRBV5-4
d_call: NA
clone_size: NA

cdr3_aa: CASSRTGEAGELFF
cdr3_nt: TGTGCCAGCTCACGAACAGGGGAGGCCGGGGAGCTGTTTTTT
j_call: TRBJ2-2
v_call: TRBV18
d_call: NA
clone_size: NA

cdr3_aa: CASSFDDSAFNSPLHF
cdr3_nt: TGCGCCAGCAGCTTTGACGACAGTGCTTTTAATTCACCCCTCCACTTT
j_call: TRBJ1-6
v_call: TRBV5-1
d_call: NA
clone_size: NA